This is a list of T cell receptor beta chains from one sample in a study of graft-versus-host responses after intestinal transplantation. TCRdb's table, derived via immunoSEQ multiplex PCR, lists solely in-frame clones and lacks some. The table has tens of thousands of clones, roughly 90% seen once. What these receptors recognize is not known. The sequencing here drew on unstimulated CD8+ T cells sorted from spleen or lymph node cells, taken before intestinal transplant. These receptors were obtained from a human donor who received an intestinal transplant. The CDR3 runs from the conserved cysteine through the conserved F or W. D genes are given only for firm matches. Rows give clone size only sometimes, using once, few, many, or a class for an expanded clone.

v_gene: TRBV4-1
d_gene: TRBD2
abundance: NA
j_gene: TRBJ2-7
CDR3nt: TGCGCCAGCAGCCAGGGGGGACTAGCGGAGGCCTGGTACGAGCAGTACTTC
CDR3aa: CASSQGGLAEAWYEQYF

v_gene: TRBV7-2
d_gene: TRBD1
abundance: once
j_gene: TRBJ2-5
CDR3nt: TGTGCCAGCAGGCTTAAACAGGGGCGAGAGACCCAGTACTTC
CDR3aa: CASRLKQGRETQYF

v_gene: TRBV30
d_gene: NA
abundance: once
j_gene: TRBJ1-2
CDR3nt: TGTGCCTGGAGTGCAAGGACACCGAACTACTATAACTATGGCTACACCTTC
CDR3aa: CAWSARTPNYYNYGYTF

v_gene: TRBV5-4
d_gene: TRBD2
abundance: NA
j_gene: TRBJ2-1
CDR3nt: TGTGCCACTGGGGCTAGCGGGAGGTTCGCCTACAATGAGCAGTTCTTC
CDR3aa: CATGASGRFAYNEQFF

v_gene: TRBV2
d_gene: NA
abundance: NA
j_gene: TRBJ2-3
CDR3nt: TGTGCCAGCAGTCAGAGCGGTCCAAGCACAGATACGCAGTATTTT
CDR3aa: CASSQSGPSTDTQYF

v_gene: TRBV18
d_gene: NA
abundance: NA
j_gene: TRBJ2-3
CDR3nt: TGTGCCAGCTCACCACAGGGGTGCACAGATACGCAGTATTTT
CDR3aa: CASSPQGCTDTQYF

v_gene: TRBV7-2
d_gene: TRBD1
abundance: NA
j_gene: TRBJ2-3
CDR3nt: TGTGCCAGCAGCTTAGTCCGGGACAGAAACACAGATACGCAGTATTTT
CDR3aa: CASSLVRDRNTDTQYF

v_gene: TRBV5-5
d_gene: TRBD1
abundance: NA
j_gene: TRBJ2-1
CDR3nt: TGTGCCAGCAGCTGGCGGACAGGGTTTGACTACAATGAGCAGTTCTTC
CDR3aa: CASSWRTGFDYNEQFF

v_gene: TRBV27
d_gene: NA
abundance: NA
j_gene: TRBJ2-3
CDR3nt: TGTGCCAGCAGTTGGCTAGCAGGGGCAGATACGCAGTATTTT
CDR3aa: CASSWLAGADTQYF

v_gene: TRBV9
d_gene: NA
abundance: NA
j_gene: TRBJ2-7
CDR3nt: TGTGCCAGCAGCGGAGGACAGAGCTCCTACGAGCAGTACTTC
CDR3aa: CASSGGQSSYEQYF

v_gene: TRBV4-2
d_gene: TRBD1
abundance: NA
j_gene: TRBJ2-3
CDR3nt: TGTGCCAGCAGCCAAGAAAGGGCCGGACAGGGGGTCGCAGATACGCAGTATTTT
CDR3aa: CASSQERAGQGVADTQYF

v_gene: TRBV29-1
d_gene: NA
abundance: NA
j_gene: TRBJ2-7
CDR3nt: TGCAGCGTTGAAGATCGGGGAAACTACGAGCAGTACTTC
CDR3aa: CSVEDRGNYEQYF

v_gene: TRBV6-5
d_gene: NA
abundance: NA
j_gene: TRBJ2-3
CDR3nt: TGTGCCAGCAGAGCGAGGGGGAGCGGTTCAGATACGCAGTATTTT
CDR3aa: CASRARGSGSDTQYF

v_gene: TRBV5-1
d_gene: TRBD1
abundance: NA
j_gene: TRBJ2-7
CDR3nt: TGCGCCAGCAGCTTAGGGACAGGGACTTACGAGCAGTACTTC
CDR3aa: CASSLGTGTYEQYF

v_gene: TRBV19
d_gene: NA
abundance: NA
j_gene: TRBJ2-7
CDR3nt: TGTGCCAGTAGCCCCTGGCTCCTCTACGAGCAGTACTTC
CDR3aa: CASSPWLLYEQYF

v_gene: TRBV6-1
d_gene: NA
abundance: NA
j_gene: TRBJ1-1
CDR3nt: TGTGCCAGCAGTGAATCCAGGGGCGCTGAAGCTTTCTTT
CDR3aa: CASSESRGAEAFF

v_gene: TRBV28
d_gene: NA
abundance: NA
j_gene: TRBJ2-5
CDR3nt: TGTGCCAGCAGTTTCGGCCTAGGCGAGACCCAGTACTTC
CDR3aa: CASSFGLGETQYF

v_gene: TRBV6-5
d_gene: NA
abundance: NA
j_gene: TRBJ1-5
CDR3nt: TGTGCCAGCAGTAGGACAGAGAATCAGCCCCAGCATTTT
CDR3aa: CASSRTENQPQHF

v_gene: TRBV7-9
d_gene: TRBD1
abundance: NA
j_gene: TRBJ1-2
CDR3nt: TGTGCCAGCAGCCAAGGAGGACAGGGGGCCGCCGATGGTGGCTACACCTTC
CDR3aa: CASSQGGQGAADGGYTF

v_gene: TRBV4-1
d_gene: TRBD1
abundance: NA
j_gene: TRBJ1-2
CDR3nt: TGCGCCAGCAGCCCGAGACAGGGGGTGGGCTACACCTTC
CDR3aa: CASSPRQGVGYTF

v_gene: TRBV19
d_gene: NA
abundance: NA
j_gene: TRBJ1-2
CDR3nt: TGTGCCACGTCGCGGGGGGCGCCGTATGGCTACACCTTC
CDR3aa: CATSRGAPYGYTF

v_gene: TRBV27
d_gene: NA
abundance: NA
j_gene: TRBJ2-5
CDR3nt: TGTGCCAGCAGTCACCAGGGGAACCAAGAGACCCAGTACTTC
CDR3aa: CASSHQGNQETQYF

v_gene: TRBV4-1
d_gene: NA
abundance: NA
j_gene: TRBJ2-3
CDR3nt: TGCGCCAGCAGCCCCCGGGTCAACACAGATACGCAGTATTTT
CDR3aa: CASSPRVNTDTQYF

v_gene: TRBV2
d_gene: NA
abundance: NA
j_gene: TRBJ1-2
CDR3nt: TGTGCCAGCAGTGAAGGGACAAACATCGGGCACTATGGCTACACCTTC
CDR3aa: CASSEGTNIGHYGYTF

v_gene: TRBV27
d_gene: TRBD1
abundance: once
j_gene: TRBJ2-7
CDR3nt: TGTGCCAGCAGTTGGACAGGGGGCGCCTACGAGCAGTACTTC
CDR3aa: CASSWTGGAYEQYF

v_gene: TRBV28
d_gene: NA
abundance: NA
j_gene: TRBJ1-5
CDR3nt: TGTGCCAGCAGTTTCTGCCGGCCCGAAAGGACAGCCTGTAATCAGCCCCAGCATTTT
CDR3aa: CASSFCRPERTACNQPQHF